This T cell receptor beta chain was sequenced for a study of graft-versus-host responses after intestinal transplantation. In the study overall: Every recipient underwent anti-thymocyte globulin induction, then tacrolimus and steroids for two to three years.

Remarks on this clone: Its target is not known.

V shed 1 base and J 2 bases; nucleotides not matched to a gene: 5. The CDR3 has 16 residues. CDR1 is LNHDA and CDR2 is SQIVND in the germline V gene (reference sequence). Using immunoSEQ multiplex PCR, the repertoire was profiled, and TCRdb retains in-frame clones only, with some absent. Among about 71,000 clones listed, roughly 87% were seen once. The chain joins TRBV19 to TRBJ2-3, with 8 positions matching TRBD2. The sample here was unstimulated CD8+ T cells sorted from spleen or lymph node cells, taken before intestinal transplant. This clonotype originated in a human donor who received an intestinal transplant. This chain's CDR3 is CASSIGTSISTDTQYF. Written as DNA, the CDR3 is TGTGCCAGTAGTATAGGGACTAGCATTTCCACAGATACGCAGTATTTT.